A single sample is the source of the 21 T cell receptor beta chains below, sequenced in a study of blood T cell repertoires in COVID-19. Method: immunoSEQ multiplex PCR; TCRdb's copy keeps in-frame clones and lacks some. The sample comprises more than 250,000 clones, about 86% of which are singletons, and 1% to 1.5% rests with the top ten. Sample: peripheral blood. The receptor set was obtained from a woman in her forties or fifties with acute or convalescent COVID-19.

The rearrangement links TRBV29-1 to TRBJ1-3; tentative D call: TRBD1 (5 bases). The CDR3 has 14 residues. V lost 6 bases to trimming and J lost 4 bases, with 16 bases between them. Per the germline V gene, CDR1 is SQVTM and CDR2 is ANQGSEA. The CDR3 sequence is CSVGLTSTGNTIYF. The CDR3 coding sequence is TGCAGCGTGGGGCTAACGAGCACCGGAAACACCATATATTTT.

V is TRBV5-8 and J is TRBJ2-7; no reliable D call. The germline V and J ends were trimmed by 3 bases and 2 bases, with 6 bases remaining between them. Germline CDR1 is SGHTS and CDR2 is YDEGEE. CDR3 size: 12 residues. CDR3 DNA: TGTGCCAGCAGCTCAAAAACCTACGAGCAGTACTTC. This translates into CASSSKTYEQYF.

The chain carries TRBV7-2 and TRBJ2-1, with 14 bases that match TRBD2. Germline CDR1 SGHTA, CDR2 FQGNSA. J gave up 9 bases and V 4 bases, and 5 bases lay outside the gene matches. This CDR3 spans 15 amino acids. The CDR3 coding sequence is TGTGCCAGCAGCTACCGACTAGCGGGGGGGCTTGAGCAGTTCTTC. This gives the protein CASSYRLAGGLEQFF.

V and J are TRBV13 and TRBJ2-7; D gene unclear. Per the germline V gene, CDR1 is PRHDT and CDR2 is FYEKMQ (reference sequence). This CDR3 is 13 amino acids long. The germline V and J ends were trimmed by 0 bases and 6 bases, with 9 bases remaining between them. CDR3 amino acids: CASSLGLPGEQYF. CDR3 bases: TGTGCCAGCAGCTTAGGCCTCCCGGGCGAGCAGTACTTC.

This chain connects TRBV5-1 to TRBJ1-1; 8 positions match TRBD1. Germline-derived CDR1 and CDR2 are SGHRS and YFSETQ. V lost 4 bases to trimming and J lost 7 bases; unmatched junction nucleotides: 9. This CDR3 has 14 residues. The CDR3: CASSRGTGEDEAFF. The CDR3 DNA follows: TGCGCCAGCAGCCGTGGGACAGGTGAGGATGAAGCTTTCTTT.

The chain joins TRBV19 to TRBJ1-1; tentative D call: TRBD1 (6 bases). The CDR3 spans 13 residues. Trimming took off 9 bases at V and 1 base at J, with 12 bases between the two ends. Germline lookup yields CDR1 LNHDA and CDR2 SQIVND (reference sequence). The CDR3 region has the DNA TGTGCCAGCGAACCGGGACAGAACACTGAAGCTTTCTTT. Residues: CASEPGQNTEAFF.

This rearrangement joins TRBV5-4 to TRBJ2-3, with D unresolved. The CDR3 consists of 14 residues. Germline CDR1 is SGHNT and CDR2 is YYREEE (reference sequence). V lost 0 bases and J 5 bases, leaving 10 bases between the germline ends. The CDR3 reads CASSLDRGVDTQYF. In nucleotides, the CDR3 is TGTGCCAGCAGCTTGGATCGAGGCGTAGATACGCAGTATTTT. Combining the CDR3 with reference TRBV5-4 and TRBJ2-3 gives the whole variable domain ETGVTQSPTHLIKTRGQQVTLRCSSQSGHNTVSWYQQALGQGPQFIFQYYREEENGRGNFPPRFSGLQFPNYSSELNVNALELDDSALYLCASSLDRGVDTQYFGPGTRLTVL.

The CDR3 DNA reads as TGTGCCAGTGGGAGGGGTGGGACTGAAGCTTTCTTT. It translates to CASGRGGTEAFF. The rearrangement uses TRBV19 and TRBJ1-1, with a possible D match to TRBD1 (5 bases). Trimming pared 8 bases from V and 5 bases from J, leaving 12 bases between. The CDR3 sequence is 12 residues long. CDR1 and CDR2 from the germline V gene are LNHDA and SQIVND (reference sequence).

The gene calls are TRBV7-6 and TRBJ2-1, with no clear D. Germline V gene lookup returns CDR1 SGHVS and CDR2 FNYEAQ. V gave up 2 bases and J gave up 7 bases, with 12 bases separating them. CDR3 length: 14 residues. CDR3 in DNA: TGTGCCAGCAGCTTACGACCAAGAGGTAATGAGCAGTTCTTC. Residues: CASSLRPRGNEQFF.

This clone was observed a single time. V usage is TRBV5-1 and J usage is TRBJ1-1; 8 bases are shared with TRBD1. Trimming cost V 2 bases and J 2 bases; bases outside gene matches: 5. Per the germline V gene, CDR1 is SGHRS and CDR2 is YFSETQ. There are 15 residues in the CDR3. CDR3 loop: CASSLSGQGNTEAFF. The CDR3 nucleotides are TGCGCCAGCAGCTTATCCGGACAGGGAAACACTGAAGCTTTCTTT.

V gene TRBV7-9 combines with J gene TRBJ2-3, with D possibly being TRBD2 (5 bases). The CDR3 is 13 residues long. Germline CDR1 and CDR2: SEHNR and FQNEAQ (reference sequence). Deletions cut 7 bases from V and 5 bases from J, with 13 bases between. CDR3 in amino acids: CASTLEGGDTQYF. The CDR3 coding sequence is TGTGCCAGCACCCTTGAGGGCGGAGATACGCAGTATTTT.

This chain uses TRBV27 with TRBJ2-3; 13 nucleotides align to TRBD2. V gave up 5 bases and J gave up 2 bases; unmatched junction bases: 7. The germline CDR1 and CDR2 sequences are MNHEY and SMNVEV (reference sequence). This CDR3 is built from 17 residues. The CDR3 sequence: CASSPRLAGGLTDTQYF. In DNA form, the CDR3 reads TGTGCCAGCAGTCCCCGACTAGCGGGAGGCCTCACAGATACGCAGTATTTT.

In this sample, this clone turned up a few times. V usage is TRBV3-1 (or the pseudogene TRBV3-2) and J usage is TRBJ1-1, with D possibly TRBD1 on 5 matching bases. The CDR3 consists of 13 residues. Between the trimmed V and J ends, which lost 4 bases and 4 bases, there was a span of 10 bases. Looked up from germline, CDR1 is LGHDT and CDR2 is YNNKEL (reference sequence). The CDR3 bases are TGTGCCAGCAGCCGGCCAGGGCCCACTGAAGCTTTCTTT. Translation: CASSRPGPTEAFF.

For the CDR3, the DNA is TGTGCCAGCAGCGTAGGACAGGCCGCTAGCACAGATACGCAGTATTTT. Translated, it gives CASSVGQAASTDTQYF. The chain combines TRBV9 with TRBJ2-3; tentatively, D is TRBD1 (6 bases). In germline, CDR1 is SGDLS, CDR2 YYNGEE. V lost 0 bases to trimming and J lost 0 bases, with 11 bases between them. The CDR3 has 16 residues.

This chain connects TRBV19 to TRBJ2-7; TRBD1 matches at 8 bases. The CDR3 spans 18 residues. Germline CDR1 is LNHDA and CDR2 is SQIVND (reference sequence). The V gene end was trimmed by 0 bases and the J gene end by 2 bases; junction bases not matched to a gene: 12. The CDR3, as DNA: TGTGCCAGTAGTATAGATCTGCGCGCGGCAGGGGGCGCCTACGAGCAGTACTTC. Its protein product is CASSIDLRAAGGAYEQYF.

CDR3 nucleotide sequence: TGCGCCAGCAGCCAAGATGGACAGGGATACACTGAAGCTTTCTTT. This encodes CASSQDGQGYTEAFF. The chain carries TRBV4-1 and TRBJ1-1; 8 positions agree with TRBD1. Germline V gives CDR1 MGHRA, CDR2 YSYEKL. The V and J ends lost 0 bases and 3 bases, in that order; junction bases with no gene match: 3. This CDR3 is built from 15 residues.

This chain links TRBV5-8 with TRBJ1-1; maybe TRBD1 (5 bases). This CDR3 spans 16 amino acids. Germline assignment: CDR1 SGHTS and CDR2 YDEGEE. The V end lost 4 bases, the J end lost 1 base, and 17 bases lay between the germline ends. CDR3 sequence: CASSPPGGLRNTEAFF. The CDR3 DNA is TGTGCCAGCAGCCCTCCCGGGGGTCTTCGGAACACTGAAGCTTTCTTT. Supplemented by reference TRBV5-8 and TRBJ1-1, the full variable domain reads EAGVTQSPTHLIKTRGQQATLRCSPISGHTSVYWYQQALGLGLQFLLWYDEGEERNRGNFPPRFSGRQFPNYSSELNVNALELEDSALYLCASSPPGGLRNTEAFFGQGTRLTVV.

CDR3: CASSGKIQGKPEAFF. CDR3 nucleotides: TGTGCCAGCAGCGGAAAAATTCAGGGGAAACCTGAAGCTTTCTTT. The genes are TRBV9 and TRBJ1-1; maybe TRBD1 (6 bases). The germline V and J ends were trimmed by 3 bases and 6 bases, with 18 bases remaining between them. Germline lookup yields CDR1 SGDLS and CDR2 YYNGEE. The CDR3 loop spans 15 amino acids.

V is TRBV6-5 and J is TRBJ2-1; TRBD2 might be the D (5 bases). This CDR3 region has 14 residues. The V gene lost 5 bases and the J gene lost 8 bases, with 16 bases spanning the gap. The germline gives CDR1 MNHEY, CDR2 SVGAGI. CDR3 loop: CASSNPSLNHEQFF. CDR3 DNA: TGTGCCAGCAGTAATCCTAGCTTAAATCATGAGCAGTTCTTC.

The chain uses TRBV7-9 and TRBJ2-7; D perhaps matches TRBD2 (5 bases). The germline V gene has CDR1 SEHNR and CDR2 FQNEAQ (reference sequence). This CDR3 has 14 residues. V shed 1 base and J shed 4 bases, with 11 bases lying between them. This CDR3 reads CASSLEKRSYEQYF. The CDR3 DNA reads TGTGCCAGCAGCTTAGAAAAGCGGAGTTACGAGCAGTACTTC. Full variable domain (rest looked up from reference TRBV7-9 and TRBJ2-7): DTGVSQNPRHKITKRGQNVTFRCDPISEHNRLYWYRQTLGQGPEFLTYFQNEAQLEKSRLLSDRFSAERPKGSFSTLEIQRTEQGDSAMYLCASSLEKRSYEQYFGPGTRLTVT.

V gene TRBV25-1 combines with J gene TRBJ1-3, with 8 bases fitting TRBD1. The V gene end was trimmed by 3 bases and the J gene end by 4 bases; junction bases not matched to a gene: 5. Germline-derived CDR1 and CDR2 are MGHDK and SYGVNS. The CDR3 contains 15 residues. The CDR3 coding sequence is TGTGCCAGCAGTGATATGAGACAGGGGGGAAACACCATATATTTT. It translates to CASSDMRQGGNTIYF.